This T cell receptor (beta chain) was sequenced in a study of blood T cell repertoires in COVID-19. Clones were read by immunoSEQ multiplex PCR, and TCRdb kept only the in-frame ones, dropping some. Among roughly 200,000 clones, around 83% were seen once, and the ten largest hold roughly 9.4%. The count of this clone is one. The source material was peripheral blood. The receptor was isolated from a man between 40 and 49 years old with active or convalescent COVID-19.

In DNA form, the CDR3 reads TGCGCCAGCAGCCAACTTCCGGGACTAGCGGGATTCAATGAGCAGTTCTTC. It is translated as CASSQLPGLAGFNEQFF. The chain has TRBV5-1 and TRBJ2-1, with 13 positions matching TRBD2. This CDR3 spans 17 amino acids. Looked up from germline, CDR1 is SGHRS and CDR2 is YFSETQ. The V segment lost 4 bases and the J segment 6 bases; nucleotides outside the gene matches: 10.